Included here is one TCR beta chain sequence, with context. The sample comes from a study of cytomegalovirus exposure and HLA in healthy donors. In the PCR, 60 Vbeta and 13 Jbeta primers were used. The protocol was immunoSEQ multiplex PCR, while the TCRdb copy is restricted to in-frame clones and leaves out a portion. The data contain some 180,000 clones, roughly 10% of them seen just once; the ten biggest clones take up approximately 1.3%. The sequenced sample consisted of PBMCs. This receptor was obtained from a woman aged 25-40 years in good health and CMV-seropositive.

The chain's CDR3 is CASSSGQYSGNTIYF. The CDR3 bases are TGTGCCAGCAGCTCGGGACAGTACTCTGGAAACACCATATATTTT. The chain carries TRBV5-6 and TRBJ1-3; 7 bases align to TRBD1. The J segment lost 0 bases and the V segment lost 3 bases, leaving 3 bases of the junction unmatched. The CDR3 is made up of 15 amino acids. Per germline, CDR1 SGHDT and CDR2 YYEEEE.